These T cell receptor beta chains were read from a single sample in a study of early T cells in non-severe SARS-CoV-2 infection. A single record per CDR3 protein comes from TCRdb applying MiXCR to the 5' RACE reads. The sample holds 85,000 to 100,000 distinct CDR3 sequences, about 13% seen once. The sample taken for sequencing was whole blood. Every receptor here comes from an adult who was a healthcare worker with PCR-confirmed SARS-CoV-2 infection or an uninfected control (not recorded which). CDR3s include the opening cysteine and the closing phenylalanine or tryptophan.

V	CDR3
TRBV6-5	CASSPQGGGTGYTF
TRBV20-1	CSVSGQGETQYF
TRBV12-3/TRBV12-4	CASSSLGRETQYF
TRBV18	CASSPTAGREKLFF
TRBV6-2/TRBV6-3	CASSPPLWDTEAFF
TRBV6-5	CASRNRGLKTQYF
TRBV14	CASSVSGTTTGELFF
TRBV4-1	CASSKLGARDEQFF
TRBV4-1	CASSHQAGPPGDTQYF
TRBV25-1	CASQGQTNTGELFF
TRBV5-1	CASSLISGLTNTEAFF
TRBV20-1	CSARETSGLHYEQYF
TRBV9	CASSPTLGSRNNVYNEQFF
TRBV28	CASSLRQSAWGRNGYTF
TRBV28	CASSSREQYF
TRBV20-1	CSAPSRTAPYEQFF
TRBV12-3/TRBV12-4	CASSLSLAGVF
TRBV7-2	CASSLRGGVEQYF
TRBV6-6	CASTYQGTEFF
TRBV2	CASSEYAGLGSVF
TRBV3-1	CASSQVRGPNTGELFF
TRBV29-1	CSANRGPYGYTF
TRBV7-9	CASSLEVETQYF
TRBV3-2	CASGSCEQYF
TRBV18	CASSPQGWGYNEQFF
TRBV3-1	CASSPTGEEKLFF
TRBV6-1	CASSELPWGPEEGQPQHF
TRBV6-6	CASSYPQTGTLTDTQYF
TRBV29-1	CSVEDGDRVINGYTF
TRBV6-2/TRBV6-3	CANSLPRGANQPQHF
TRBV11-2	CASSLTGLGYTF
TRBV12-3/TRBV12-4	CASSTFWGNSPLHF
TRBV12-3/TRBV12-4	CASSPAETQYF
TRBV2	CASDPTGSNSPLHF
TRBV20-1	CRATGGLTEAFF
TRBV13	CASSPAGQGEWDTIYF
TRBV2	CASRRTGEGLGGYTF
TRBV4-3	CASSQDLPDTYNSPLHF
TRBV18	CASSPQGQGPYEQFF
TRBV27	CASKTEANYGYTF
TRBV2	CASKRAGVTEAFF
TRBV12-3/TRBV12-4	CASSPGTGDGQFF
TRBV14	CASSQARGGFYEQYF